What follows are 24 T cell receptor beta chains derived from one specimen sequenced in a study of metastatic and nonmetastatic thyroid tumors. All patients were untreated before thyroid surgery. TCRdb used MiXCR to call clones anew from the PCR reads. This repertoire shows approximately 90,000 clones, 12% found once; its top ten account for roughly 10%. The sample comprised blood. These receptors all stem from a female donor with papillary thyroid cancer or a benign thyroid nodule (not recorded which). Some clones in this sample may be carry-over from other donors' samples.

The table lists this clone with a few counts. Possible read error: a much larger clone is one base away. The chain employs TRBV7-9 and TRBJ1-3, with unresolved D. This CDR3 comprises 15 residues. Germline CDR1 and CDR2: SEHNR and FQNEAQ (reference sequence). This CDR3 reads CAGSLSQISGNTIYF. CDR3 nucleotide sequence: TGTGCCGGCAGCTTATCACAGATCTCTGGAAACACCATATATTTT.

In this sample, this clone turned up many times. V gene TRBV5-1 combines with J gene TRBJ2-7; 10 positions match TRBD2. This CDR3 comprises 16 residues. Losses at the gene ends were 3 bases for V and 6 bases for J; bases not matched to a gene: 12. CDR1 and CDR2 from the germline V gene are SGHRS and YFSETQ. The CDR3 loop reads CASSWGAASGRGEQYF. The CDR3 bases are TGCGCCAGCAGCTGGGGGGCGGCTAGCGGGAGAGGCGAGCAGTACTTC.

This clone was recorded at least ten times. This chain uses TRBV30 with TRBJ1-2; D is ambiguous. Between the trimmed V and J ends, which lost 2 bases and 4 bases, there was a span of 8 bases. The CDR3 sequence is 12 residues long. Germline values: CDR1 GTSNPN, CDR2 SVGIG (reference sequence). DNA for the CDR3: TGTGCCTGGAGTTTCCGATCCTATGGCTACACCTTC. This sequence encodes CAWSFRSYGYTF.

This chain links TRBV2 with TRBJ1-5; D may be TRBD1 (5 bases). This CDR3 has 14 residues. Germline lookup yields CDR1 SNHLY and CDR2 FYNNEI. V dropped 4 bases and J dropped 3 bases, with 10 bases sitting between them. The CDR3 spells CASSGGLNNQPQHF. CDR3 bases: TGTGCCAGCAGTGGGGGACTGAACAATCAGCCCCAGCATTTT.

In this sample, this clone turned up many times. The CDR3 region is CASSPGPGTGELFF. CDR3 nucleotide sequence: TGTGCCAGCAGCCCCGGGCCGGGGACCGGGGAGCTGTTTTTT. The rearrangement joins TRBV6-4 to TRBJ2-2; D possibly corresponds to TRBD2 (5 bases). CDR3 length: 14 amino acids. Trimming took 6 bases from V and 5 from J, leaving 13 bases between them. Looked up from germline, CDR1 is MRHNA and CDR2 is SNTAGT.

This clone was observed at least ten times. The chain uses TRBV15 and TRBJ1-1, with TRBD1 matching 10 bases. Trimming cost V 2 bases and J 6 bases; bases outside gene matches: 15. CDR3 length: 18 residues. From germline, CDR1 is LNHNV and CDR2 YYDKDF (reference sequence). The CDR3 region is CATSRNLRQGARKAEAFF. CDR3 in DNA: TGTGCCACCAGCAGAAACCTTCGACAGGGGGCAAGAAAGGCTGAAGCTTTCTTT.

The gene calls are TRBV20-1 and TRBJ1-2, with 8 bases identical to TRBD1. The CDR3 consists of 14 residues. Germline values: CDR1 DFQATT, CDR2 SNEGSKA (reference sequence). The CDR3 region has the DNA TGCAGGGCACTCGGGACAGGAGGAGGGAGAGGCTACACCTTC. Its protein is CRALGTGGGRGYTF.

This clone was picked up many times. V is TRBV7-9 and J is TRBJ1-1; 7 positions match TRBD1. Per the germline V gene, CDR1 is SEHNR and CDR2 is FQNEAQ (reference sequence). V lost 5 bases and J lost 6; bases outside the gene matches: 12. This CDR3 has 15 residues. The CDR3, as DNA: TGTGCCAGCAGCCTACCAGAACAGGGGATCTCTGAAGCTTTCTTT. This gives the protein CASSLPEQGISEAFF.

This clone has only one observation. The rearrangement links TRBV7-9 to TRBJ2-7; possibly TRBD1 for D (6 bases). Deletions cut 3 bases from V and 6 bases from J, with 18 bases between. The CDR3 is 15 residues long. Germline values: CDR1 SEHNR, CDR2 FQNEAQ (reference sequence). In nucleotides, the CDR3 is TGTGCCAGCAGCTTGAGCTCGGGACACCTTCCCGAGCAGTACTTC. This encodes CASSLSSGHLPEQYF.

Ten or more counts support this clone. The chain combines TRBV12-3 or TRBV12-4 with TRBJ2-3; D remains unclear. V was cut by 3 bases and J by 4 bases, with 8 bases left in between. The CDR3 is 13 amino acids. CDR3 DNA: TGTGCCAGCAGTTTCCGGTCATCAGATACGCAGTATTTT. Protein product: CASSFRSSDTQYF.

The chain employs TRBV20-1 and TRBJ2-3, with D maybe TRBD2 (5 bases). The CDR3 spans 16 residues. With 5 bases removed from V and 0 bases from J, the gap between germline ends came to 18 bases. Germline V gives CDR1 DFQATT, CDR2 SNEGSKA (reference sequence). The CDR3 reads CSAHAFGLRSTDTQYF. The DNA of the CDR3 is TGCAGTGCTCATGCGTTCGGACTCCGAAGCACAGATACGCAGTATTTT.

This clone was recorded at least ten times. V gene TRBV12-3 or TRBV12-4 combines with J gene TRBJ1-5; 10 nucleotides align to TRBD1. The CDR3 runs to 12 residues. Trimming took 5 bases from V and 12 from J; bases not matched to a gene: 4. The CDR3 bases are TGTGCCAGCAGTCCCCGGGACAGGGGCCAGCATTTT. Translation gives CASSPRDRGQHF.

This clone has only a few counts. The genes are TRBV6-1 and TRBJ2-1; 9 nucleotides line up with TRBD1. The germline gives CDR1 MNHNS, CDR2 SASEGT. J was trimmed by 7 bases and V by 5 bases; bases with no gene match: 9. There are 15 residues in the CDR3. DNA for the CDR3: TGTGCCAGCAGTCCTCCGGGACAGGGCGGGAATGAGCAGTTCTTC. Translating gives CASSPPGQGGNEQFF.

This clone was picked up one time. Possible read error: a much larger clone is one base away. The same CDR3 arises from other DNA sequences in this sample as well. The chain carries TRBV18 and TRBJ2-5; 7 positions agree with TRBD1. The CDR3 contains 17 residues. Looked up from germline, CDR1 is KGHSH and CDR2 is LQKENI. CDR3 sequence: CASSPTGTESGQETQYF. The DNA of the CDR3 is TGTGCCAGCTCACCGACCGGGACAGAGAGTGGTCAAGAGACCCAGTACTTT.

This clone came up once. A much bigger clone sits one base away, suggesting this may be a read error. The chain carries TRBV5-1 and TRBJ2-1; D is undetermined. Germline V gives CDR1 SGHRS, CDR2 YFSETQ. This CDR3 spans 15 amino acids. The CDR3 nucleotides read TGCGCCAACAGCTTGGTTCCGGGCTCCTACAATGAGCAGTTCTTC. Its protein is CANSLVPGSYNEQFF.

This clone was detected many times. V usage is TRBV5-1 and J usage is TRBJ2-6, with 8 positions matching TRBD1. There are 17 residues in the CDR3. Germline trimming cut 4 bases from V and 2 bases from J; bases unmatched to any gene: 8. The germline CDR1 and CDR2 sequences are SGHRS and YFSETQ. Here the CDR3 reads CASSGTGTGAGANVLTF. The CDR3 region has the DNA TGCGCCAGCAGCGGCACCGGGACAGGAGCTGGGGCCAACGTCCTGACTTTC.

This clone was seen repeatedly, ten times or more. J is TRBJ2-7 and V is TRBV24-1; D perhaps matches TRBD2 (6 bases). The CDR3 consists of 13 residues. With 5 bases removed from V and 6 bases from J, the gap between germline ends came to 13 bases. Germline lookup yields CDR1 KGHDR and CDR2 SFDVKD. The CDR3 sequence: CATSVGSGSEQYF. In DNA form, the CDR3 reads TGTGCCACCAGTGTGGGGTCCGGGAGCGAGCAGTACTTC.

The table lists this clone with many counts. The CDR3 DNA is TGTGCCAGCAGTTACAACGAGGGACTAGCGGGATCTATCTTTGAGACCCAGTACTTC. This sequence encodes CASSYNEGLAGSIFETQYF. The V gene is TRBV6-2 or TRBV6-3, the J gene TRBJ2-5; the match to TRBD2 covers 13 bases. Germline assignment: CDR1 MNHEY and CDR2 SVGEGT. V lost 2 bases to trimming and J lost 5 bases; unmatched junction nucleotides: 14. The CDR3 is 19 amino acids.

This chain links TRBV20-1 with TRBJ2-5; 12 bases are a match to TRBD2. The CDR3 covers 15 residues. From germline, CDR1 is DFQATT and CDR2 SNEGSKA (reference sequence). The V and J ends lost 2 bases and 5 bases, in that order; junction bases with no gene match: 6. Written as DNA, the CDR3 is TGCAGTGCTAGACACCTAGCGGGAGGGGTGGAGACCCAGTACTTC. Translated, it gives CSARHLAGGVETQYF.

The sample holds many counts of this clone. This chain's CDR3 is CASRANFGTGSTDTQYF. The CDR3, as DNA: TGTGCCAGCAGGGCTAACTTCGGGACAGGGAGCACAGATACGCAGTATTTT. The chain is built from TRBV11-1 and TRBJ2-3, with 9 bases matching TRBD1. Germline loops: CDR1 SGHAT, CDR2 FQDESV (reference sequence). V shed 6 bases, J shed 0 bases, and the junction held 10 bases outside the gene matches. The length of the CDR3 is 17 residues.

The chain links TRBV4-2 to TRBJ2-5, with 10 bases matching TRBD2. This CDR3 has 18 amino acids. Germline CDR1 LGHNA, CDR2 YNFKEQ. J was trimmed by 5 bases and V by 1 base; bases with no gene match: 13. The DNA for the CDR3 is TGTGCCAGCAGCCAAGGGGGCTCAGCGGGAGGGCCCGGGGAGACCCAGTACTTC. This encodes CASSQGGSAGGPGETQYF.

There are many counts of this clone. The J gene is TRBJ2-2, the V gene TRBV29-1; D assignment may be TRBD1 or TRBD2 (5 bases each). The CDR3 contains 13 residues. Trimming removed 7 bases from V and 7 bases from J, with 16 bases in between. CDR1 is SQVTM and CDR2 is ANQGSEA in the germline V gene. The CDR3 loop reads CSARIGGSGELFF. Here the CDR3 DNA reads TGCAGCGCACGCATTGGGGGAAGCGGGGAGCTGTTTTTT.

Regarding this clone: One end of the junction varies from germline; a read error may be responsible. The chain uses TRBV20-1 and TRBJ2-7; D gene uncertain. Germline loops: CDR1 DFQATT, CDR2 SNEGSKA (reference sequence). The CDR3 is 12 residues long. The CDR3 protein is CSATGPTYDQYF. The CDR3 DNA is TGTAGTGCCACGGGCCCCACCTACGATCAGTACTTC.

This clone was found a few times. The V and J genes are TRBV28 and TRBJ2-1, with 7 bases fitting TRBD1. Germline V gives CDR1 MDHEN, CDR2 SYDVKM. The CDR3 has 16 residues. J gave up 10 bases and V 6 bases, and 18 bases lay outside the gene matches. The CDR3: CASRSPGQWAGREQFF. CDR3 DNA sequence: TGTGCCAGCAGATCTCCGGGACAGTGGGCCGGTAGGGAGCAGTTCTTC.